This TCR beta chain was observed in a study of T cell changes during pregnancy in multiple sclerosis. Assay: immunoSEQ multiplex PCR; the TCRdb copy retains only in-frame clones and omits some. Among 35,000 to 50,000 clones listed, about 88% were seen once. Per the germline V gene, CDR1 is SGHRS and CDR2 is YFSETQ. CDR3 length equals 14 residues. V was cut by 7 bases and J by 0 bases, with 14 bases left in between. This receptor was taken from a female donor with multiple sclerosis, enrolled in a pregnancy study. The J gene is TRBJ2-7, the V gene TRBV5-1, with D maybe TRBD1 (5 bases). The material was CD4+ T cells from peripheral blood mononuclear cells, obtained after pregnancy. CDR3 DNA sequence: TGCGCCAGCTGCCGCGGAGACAGCTCCTACGAGCAGTACTTC. It yields the protein CASCRGDSSYEQYF.